A single sample is the source of the 6 T cell receptor beta chains below, sequenced in a study of blood T cell repertoires in COVID-19. TCRdb's copy holds only in-frame clones and misses some; the assay was immunoSEQ multiplex PCR. The sample lists roughly 200,000 clones; roughly 84% were seen once. The sequencing sample was made of peripheral blood. Receptors originate from a man between 45 and 60 years old with COVID-19, enrolled during active disease.

The chain couples TRBV7-9 to TRBJ2-1; D unclear. V lost 0 bases and J 4 bases, leaving 13 bases between the germline ends. CDR3 length equals 16 residues. From germline, CDR1 is SEHNR and CDR2 FQNEAQ (reference sequence). In nucleotides, the CDR3 is TGTGCCAGCAGCTTAGCATCTGCGGCCCCTTACAATGAGCAGTTCTTC. Its translation is CASSLASAAPYNEQFF. The full variable domain, with the rest looked up from reference TRBV7-9 and TRBJ2-1, is DTGVSQNPRHKITKRGQNVTFRCDPISEHNRLYWYRQTLGQGPEFLTYFQNEAQLEKSRLLSDRFSAERPKGSFSTLEIQRTEQGDSAMYLCASSLASAAPYNEQFFGPGTRLTVL.

V is TRBV28 and J is TRBJ1-2; 7 positions match TRBD1. Losses at the gene ends were 2 bases for V and 4 bases for J; bases not matched to a gene: 7. Per the germline V gene, CDR1 is MDHEN and CDR2 is SYDVKM. The CDR3 sequence is 15 residues long. CDR3 DNA: TGTGCCAGCAGTTTACCGGACAGGTCCTTCTATGGCTACACCTTC. It encodes CASSLPDRSFYGYTF.

This chain links TRBV2 with TRBJ2-1; a weak D match, TRBD2 (6 bases). The CDR3 covers 14 residues. The germline V and J ends were trimmed by 6 bases and 3 bases, with 12 bases remaining between them. Germline loops: CDR1 SNHLY, CDR2 FYNNEI. The CDR3 region has the DNA TGTGCCAGCAGCCCGCTCGGGGGCTACAATGAGCAGTTCTTC. This sequence encodes CASSPLGGYNEQFF.

This clone showed up just once. The V call is TRBV3-1 (or the pseudogene TRBV3-2), the J call TRBJ2-5; D remains unclear. The CDR3 extends over 17 amino acids. The V gene lost 0 bases and the J gene lost 1 base, with 15 bases spanning the gap. Germline V gene sequence: CDR1 LGHDT, CDR2 YNNKEL (reference sequence). The CDR3, as DNA: TGTGCCAGCAGCCAAGAGCATAGTCTCTTCGGCCAAGAGACCCAGTACTTC. Protein sequence: CASSQEHSLFGQETQYF.

Here the CDR3 DNA reads TGTGCCACCAGTGATCTAGCGGGGGGATCCACAGATACGCAGTATTTT. This gives the protein CATSDLAGGSTDTQYF. The chain combines TRBV24-1 with TRBJ2-3; TRBD2 matches at 11 bases. CDR3 length: 16 amino acids. The germline gives CDR1 KGHDR, CDR2 SFDVKD. The trim removed 3 bases at V and 2 bases at J, leaving 3 bases unmatched.

The genes are TRBV11-3 and TRBJ2-2; 11 nucleotides line up with TRBD2. CDR1 is SGHNT, CDR2 YENEEA, per germline. The CDR3 loop spans 15 amino acids. With V trimmed by 5 bases and J by 6 bases, 5 bases remained unmatched. The CDR3: CASSTSGSTPGELFF. The CDR3 DNA is TGTGCCAGCAGCACTAGCGGGAGTACCCCCGGGGAGCTGTTTTTT.